This record covers a single T cell receptor (beta chain). Its antigen is undetermined. Each TRB cDNA library was prepared by 5' RACE (with UMI labels). TCRdb reprocessed the 5' RACE reads, keeping one entry per CDR3 protein, no DNA. Found here are some 64,000 distinct CDR3 sequences; the top ten clones hold roughly 0.73%. The sample belongs to a study of CXCR3-negative and CXCR3-positive naive CD8 T cells. The study, taken as a whole, reports: Comparison of naive cells showed more hydrophobic TRB CDR3s in CXCR3-positive than in CXCR3-negative naive cells.

Germline values: CDR1 LGHNA, CDR2 YSLEER. The length of the CDR3 is 14 residues. A CD45RO-CCR7+CD27+CD95- phenotype identified naive CD8+ T cells. The source of this sequence is a human donor in good health. Some clones in this sample may be carry-over from other donors' samples. The chain links TRBV4-3 to TRBJ1-1; absent DNA, TCRdb's TRBD1 call cannot be checked. The source material was naive CXCR3+ CD8+ T cells from blood. Subset: CD45RO-CCR7+CD27+CD95- naive CD8+ T cells expressing CXCR3 (TNR3+). CDR3: CASRTGALGTEAFF.